This TCR beta chain emerged from a study of cytomegalovirus exposure and HLA in healthy donors. General study findings and limits: Published work reported that the classifier diagnosed cytomegalovirus status with high specificity and sensitivity. TCR beta chains numbering some 160 were designated cytomegalovirus-associated. Many donors shared some public TCRs, even though most TCR sequences were rare. Specificity for CMV antigens was confirmed in vitro for three of the CMV-associated chains.

The assay was immunoSEQ multiplex PCR, and TCRdb's table has in-frame clones only and misses some. The repertoire includes 200,000 to 300,000 clones, 87% of them detected once, and around 12% sits in the top ten. Comment on this clone: The target antigen is unknown.

The V gene end was trimmed by 4 bases and the J gene end by 3 bases; junction bases not matched to a gene: 7. Per the germline V gene, CDR1 is LNHDA and CDR2 is SQIVND (reference sequence). This CDR3 is built from 15 residues. The rearrangement uses TRBV19 and TRBJ2-7; 9 bases fit TRBD1. This clonotype was obtained from a man between 18 and 29 years old in good health and CMV-seropositive. The sequencing sample was made of PBMCs. The CDR3, as DNA: TGTGCCAGTAGTACAACCGGGACAGGGTTCTACGAGCAGTACTTC. As protein: CASSTTGTGFYEQYF.